This TCR beta chain was captured by sequencing in a study of blood T cell repertoires in COVID-19 (dated by TCRdb to 2018 to 2021). In terms of the full investigation: The collaborator samples originated in the United States, Italy and Spain and spanned the acute and convalescent phases of COVID-19. The material from the prospective study consisted of cDNA or gDNA derived from T cells, B-cell-depleted T cells, or PBMCs. Where HLA class I and class II types were available, the types were taken from metadata supplied by the sample provider, not from assay-based typing. The repertoires were released in a freely available public database intended as a resource for research on the immune response to SARS-CoV-2. The sample metadata nearly always contained a de-identified subject ID, COVID-19 status, age in years and sex. Samples came from the ongoing ImmuneRACE study (first 160 participants) plus 1,254 subjects from 6 global collaborators. Deeply sampled blood TCRbeta repertoires from subjects exposed to, actively infected with, or recovered from COVID-19 were included in the dataset.

The immunoSEQ Assay, a bias-controlled multiplex PCR, was used to amplify TCRbeta CDR3 regions from genomic DNA. Regarding the original processing steps: Within the assay, amplification of reference gene primers was used to estimate how many nucleated cells each sample contained. To quantify the absolute abundance of each unique TCRbeta CDR3 rearrangement, sequence reads were collapsed and filtered. Productive Simpson clonality was computed per sample as the square root of Simpson's diversity index over productive rearrangements. Sourced from immuneACCESS, this table was stored by TCRdb with only in-frame sequences that have V and J called. A share of the clones is absent; for the studies checked, an unresolved V gene accounts for under half, and the remainder has no known explanation. V and J calls and clone size are those listed in that table; D and trimming were worked out from the DNA. This sample holds approximately 18,000 clones; approximately 93% were observed only once. The top ten constitute roughly 5.7% of the sample.

The collaborating institutions used their own protocols to collect whole blood in K2EDTA tubes. For TCRbeta analysis, collaborators shipped samples as frozen whole blood, isolated PBMCs, or DNA extracted from either of those sample types. Per the germline V gene, MGHRA is the CDR1 and YSYEKL is the CDR2. The CDR3 numbers 15 residues from cysteine through phenylalanine. Of the read, only the CDR3 DNA is kept; its 45 bases are in frame from base 1. Trimming costs V 1 base and J 4 bases, and their ends lie 12 bases apart. As concerns this clone: This clone's antigen is unknown. Base-call qualities are not available, and no considerably larger clone is one nucleotide away.

What the study reported, not specific to this receptor: The quantity of clinical and demographic metadata differed by source and by participant and was supplied without curation.

This sequence uses TRBV4-1 and TRBJ2-3; the D gene is possibly TRBD1, with 6 bases matching. The clonotype was recovered from a human donor in a cohort sampled during active COVID-19. Sequencing was carried out using peripheral blood. The DNA sequence follows: TGCGCCAGCAGCCAAGTGCAGGGGATGGCAGATACGCAGTATTTT. Translated, it reads CASSQVQGMADTQYF.